Below, 10 T cell receptor beta chains from the same sample are listed, as sequenced in a study of monozygotic twins with cystic fibrosis. Profiling relied on immunoSEQ multiplex PCR, and the TCRdb table lists in-frame clones only, not all of them. The sample has tens of thousands of clones, roughly nine tenths seen once. Input material: blood. Receptor source: a girl aged 2-15 years with cystic fibrosis.

The genes are TRBV5-1 and TRBJ2-3, with TRBD1 as a possible D gene (5 bases). CDR3 length equals 16 residues. V lost 4 bases to trimming and J lost 2 bases, with 17 bases between them. Looked up from germline, CDR1 is SGHRS and CDR2 is YFSETQ. The DNA of the CDR3 is TGCGCCAGCAGCCCCGCCACAGGAGTTACCACAGATACGCAGTATTTT. It is translated as CASSPATGVTTDTQYF.

The V gene is TRBV2, the J gene TRBJ2-7; 8 nucleotides line up with TRBD1. Germline assignment: CDR1 SNHLY and CDR2 FYNNEI. The junction had 3 bases not matched to a gene; V was cut back by 6 bases and J by 2 bases. The CDR3 sequence is 13 residues long. The CDR3 coding sequence is TGTGCCAGCAGAGGGACAGGTCCCTACGAGCAGTACTTC. It yields the protein CASRGTGPYEQYF. The full variable domain, with the rest looked up from reference TRBV2 and TRBJ2-7, is EPEVTQTPSHQVTQMGQEVILRCVPISNHLYFYWYRQILGQKVEFLVSFYNNEISEKSEIFDDQFSVERPDGSNFTLKIRSTKLEDSAMYFCASRGTGPYEQYFGPGTRLTVT.

The table lists this clone with a few counts. The chain employs TRBV28 and TRBJ2-7, with 7 bases lining up with TRBD2. Germline CDR1 and CDR2: MDHEN and SYDVKM. V was clipped by 6 bases and J by 2 bases; unmatched bases: 13. This CDR3 has 16 residues. For the CDR3, the DNA is TGTGCCAGCAGCCCACATGTCGTAGCGGGTGCCTACGAGCAGTACTTC. Encoded protein: CASSPHVVAGAYEQYF. The variable domain in full, with the rest retrieved from reference TRBV28 and TRBJ2-7, is DVKVTQSSRYLVKRTGEKVFLECVQDMDHENMFWYRQDPGLGLRLIYFSYDVKMKEKGDIPEGYSVSREKKERFSLILESASTNQTSMYLCASSPHVVAGAYEQYFGPGTRLTVT.

The CDR3 sequence: CAWSVAGTGRYEQYF. In DNA, the CDR3 is TGTGCCTGGAGTGTAGCCGGGACAGGGCGATATGAGCAGTACTTC. J is TRBJ2-7 and V is TRBV30; the match to TRBD1 covers 9 bases. The CDR3 totals 15 residues. The V gene end was trimmed by 0 bases and the J gene end by 7 bases; junction bases not matched to a gene: 10. The germline CDR1 and CDR2 sequences are GTSNPN and SVGIG (reference sequence).

The chain carries TRBV23-1 and TRBJ2-2; tentatively, D is TRBD1 (5 bases). TRBV23-1 is an open reading frame, and its role is uncertain. V lost 5 bases, J lost 3 bases, and 13 bases lay in between. This CDR3 has 15 residues. The CDR3 loop is CASSTGESYTGELFF. The CDR3 coding sequence is TGCGCCAGCAGTACAGGTGAATCTTACACCGGGGAGCTGTTTTTT.

This chain links TRBV6-1 with TRBJ1-3; no clear D gene. Between the trimmed V and J ends, which lost 0 bases and 0 bases, there was a span of 9 bases. The CDR3 loop spans 16 amino acids. The germline V gene encodes CDR1 MNHNS and CDR2 SASEGT. CDR3 bases: TGTGCCAGCAGTGAAGCCCGGCCGTTCTCTGGAAACACCATATATTTT. Its protein product is CASSEARPFSGNTIYF.

This chain links TRBV7-4 with TRBJ2-3; the D gene could be TRBD1 or TRBD2 (6 bases each). This CDR3 has 16 residues. Trimming removed 1 base at V and 0 bases at J, with 11 bases between. In germline, CDR1 is SGHVT, CDR2 SQSDAQ. The CDR3 DNA follows: TGTGCCAGCAGCTTAGTGGGGGGCGCGAGCACAGATACGCAGTATTTT. This sequence encodes CASSLVGGASTDTQYF.

The rearrangement joins TRBV27 to TRBJ1-6, with 8 positions matching TRBD1. Germline V gene sequence: CDR1 MNHEY, CDR2 SMNVEV (reference sequence). The CDR3 extends over 15 amino acids. Germline trimming cut 3 bases from V and 9 bases from J; bases unmatched to any gene: 7. This CDR3 reads CASSFTGQGASPLHF. The CDR3 region has the DNA TGTGCCAGCAGTTTTACTGGACAGGGAGCTTCACCCCTCCACTTT.

V and J are TRBV4-3 and TRBJ1-4; 7 bases agree with TRBD1. The CDR3 spans 17 residues. With V trimmed by 0 bases and J by 2 bases, 6 bases remained unmatched. Germline CDR1 and CDR2: LGHNA and YSLEER. The CDR3 is CASSQDPDRTTNEKLFF. CDR3 DNA sequence: TGCGCCAGCAGCCAAGATCCGGACAGGACCACTAATGAAAAACTGTTTTTT.

The gene calls are TRBV7-9 and TRBJ1-2; D not certain. Germline V gene lookup returns CDR1 SEHNR and CDR2 FQNEAQ (reference sequence). Between the trimmed V and J ends, which lost 5 bases and 8 bases, there was a span of 18 bases. The CDR3 totals 14 residues. The CDR3 loop is CASSTEDIVRGYTF. The DNA of the CDR3 is TGTGCCAGCAGCACCGAAGACATCGTACGGGGCTACACCTTC.